Below, 28 T cell receptor beta chains from the same sample are listed, as sequenced in a study of cytomegalovirus exposure and HLA in healthy donors. The PCR was carried out with 60 Vbeta primers and 13 Jbeta primers. Method: immunoSEQ multiplex PCR; TCRdb's copy keeps in-frame clones and lacks some. Of about 67,000 clones in the sample, 78% are singletons; the top ten hold more than 7.5%. The sequencing sample was made of PBMCs. The receptors here all came from a man aged 35 to 55 in good health and CMV-seronegative.

This clone has just a few counts. This sequence joins TRBV18 and TRBJ2-7, with TRBD2 matching 10 bases. Unmatched junction bases numbered 3, after V lost 1 base and J lost 0 bases. Germline V gives CDR1 KGHSH, CDR2 LQKENI. The CDR3 runs 16 residues. This CDR3 is CASSPLPSGSSYEQYF. The CDR3 nucleotides read TGTGCCAGCTCACCACTCCCTAGCGGGAGCTCCTACGAGCAGTACTTC. Full variable domain (outside the CDR3, taken from reference TRBV18 and TRBJ2-7): NAGVMQNPRHLVRRRGQEARLRCSPMKGHSHVYWYRQLPEEGLKFMVYLQKENIIDESGMPKERFSAEFPKEGPSILRIQQVVRGDSAAYFCASSPLPSGSSYEQYFGPGTRLTVT.

The V and J genes are TRBV20-1 and TRBJ2-7; 7 nucleotides line up with TRBD2. The trim removed 6 bases at V and 9 bases at J, leaving 5 bases unmatched. The CDR3 contains 10 residues. Germline loops: CDR1 DFQATT, CDR2 SNEGSKA (reference sequence). CDR3 residues: CSAPSGGQYF. The CDR3 nucleotides read TGCAGTGCCCCCTCGGGAGGGCAGTACTTC.

The V gene is TRBV2, the J gene TRBJ2-5, with 7 bases that match TRBD1. In germline, CDR1 is SNHLY, CDR2 FYNNEI. After removal of 0 bases from V and 5 bases from J, the junction contained 6 bases not matched to a gene. This CDR3 has 15 residues. This CDR3 is CASSEAGRGRETQYF. CDR3 nucleotides: TGTGCCAGCAGTGAAGCGGGTAGGGGGCGGGAGACCCAGTACTTC.

This chain joins TRBV7-2 and TRBJ1-5; D remains ambiguous. Per germline, CDR1 SGHTA and CDR2 FQGNSA. Trimming removed 0 bases at V and 3 bases at J, with 9 bases between. The CDR3 runs 15 residues. The CDR3 DNA sequence: TGTGCCAGCAGCTTAGCGCCGGGGTTCAATCAGCCCCAGCATTTT. Protein: CASSLAPGFNQPQHF. The full variable domain, its missing parts supplied by reference TRBV7-2 and TRBJ1-5, is GAGVSQSPSNKVTEKGKDVELRCDPISGHTALYWYRQSLGQGLEFLIYFQGNSAPDKSGLPSDRFSAERTGGSVSTLTIQRTQQEDSAVYLCASSLAPGFNQPQHFGDGTRLSIL.

This sequence joins TRBV6-5 and TRBJ2-5; D gene ambiguous. The J call may not be correct, given that the DNA end is closer to TRBJ2-7. The CDR3 has 13 residues. The germline V gene encodes CDR1 MNHEY and CDR2 SVGAGI. In DNA, the CDR3 is TGTGCCAGCAGTTCGCGAGTCGCCCACGAGCAGTACTTC. Its protein product is CASSSRVAHEQYF.

This clone was seen a single time. V and J are TRBV6-6 and TRBJ2-1; the match to TRBD2 covers 8 bases. There are 14 residues in the CDR3. The V gene end was trimmed by 2 bases and the J gene end by 9 bases; junction bases not matched to a gene: 6. The germline V gene has CDR1 MNHNY and CDR2 SVGAGI (reference sequence). CDR3 region: CASSYKREFGEQFF. In DNA, the CDR3 is TGTGCCAGCAGTTACAAGCGGGAGTTCGGTGAGCAGTTCTTC.

The rearrangement uses TRBV27 and TRBJ2-1, with 7 bases matching TRBD1. This CDR3 region has 16 residues. Germline trimming cut 3 bases from V and 9 bases from J; bases unmatched to any gene: 14. The germline CDR1 and CDR2 sequences are MNHEY and SMNVEV (reference sequence). CDR3 DNA sequence: TGTGCCAGCAGTTTTAGGCAGGGGGAATCCCTCGGTGAGCAGTTCTTC. Protein sequence: CASSFRQGESLGEQFF.

The chain carries TRBV5-1 and TRBJ2-7; D is unresolved. Germline CDR1 and CDR2: SGHRS and YFSETQ. There are 15 residues in the CDR3. V was cut by 7 bases and J by 1 base, with 18 bases left in between. In nucleotides, the CDR3 is TGCGCCAGCGGTCCGACCCGGAGTGGATCCTACGAGCAGTACTTC. Translating gives CASGPTRSGSYEQYF.

The chain links TRBV5-1 to TRBJ1-1; 9 positions agree with TRBD1. CDR1 and CDR2 from the germline V gene are SGHRS and YFSETQ. This CDR3 has 17 residues. The V segment lost 3 bases and the J segment 1 base; nucleotides outside the gene matches: 10. This chain's CDR3 is CASSSSLTGGGNTEAFF. The CDR3, as DNA: TGCGCCAGCAGCTCGTCCTTAACAGGGGGCGGGAACACTGAAGCTTTCTTT.

The CDR3 loop reads CASSWGTSGASYEQYF. The CDR3 region has the DNA TGCGCCAGCAGCTGGGGGACTAGCGGGGCCTCCTACGAGCAGTACTTC. V usage is TRBV5-1 and J usage is TRBJ2-7, with 13 bases that match TRBD2. The CDR3 is 16 amino acids. The germline V gene encodes CDR1 SGHRS and CDR2 YFSETQ. V gave up 3 bases and J gave up 0 bases; unmatched junction bases: 3.

The chain links TRBV11-2 to TRBJ2-7, with 7 bases identical to TRBD1. The CDR3 extends over 14 amino acids. V lost 5 bases, J lost 4 bases, and 8 bases stayed unmatched. Per the germline V gene, CDR1 is SGHAT and CDR2 is FQNNGV. This CDR3 is CASSRNDRAYEQYF. Here the CDR3 DNA reads TGTGCCAGCAGCCGTAACGACAGGGCTTACGAGCAGTACTTC.

The chain employs TRBV7-8 and TRBJ2-1, with 8 positions matching TRBD1. CDR3 length: 16 amino acids. Unmatched junction bases numbered 12, after V lost 6 bases and J lost 5 bases. In germline, CDR1 is SGHVS, CDR2 FQNEAQ. In nucleotides, the CDR3 is TGTGCCAGCAGGCCTATAAGGCAGGGACAGGACAATGAGCAGTTCTTC. Its protein is CASRPIRQGQDNEQFF.

The J gene is TRBJ2-4, the V gene TRBV6-5; weak D call: TRBD1 (6 bases). The CDR3 is 14 residues long. The V end was cut by 0 bases, the J end by 7 bases, with 10 bases between. Germline CDR1 reads MNHEY; CDR2 reads SVGAGI. The CDR3 DNA is TGTGCCAGCAGTTACTCTGGACAGCCTAACATTCAGTACTTC. It codes for CASSYSGQPNIQYF.

This rearrangement joins TRBV6-1 to TRBJ2-2, with D perhaps TRBD1 (6 bases). CDR1 MNHNS and CDR2 SASEGT come from the germline V gene. Trimming left V 2 bases short and J 1 base short, with 14 bases between. The CDR3 contains 17 residues. The CDR3 region has the DNA TGTGCCAGCAGTGAATCGTTGTGGACAGAGAACACCGGGGAGCTGTTTTTT. This codes for CASSESLWTENTGELFF.

The chain links TRBV9 to TRBJ2-2, with 10 bases lining up with TRBD1. V shed 4 bases and J 3 bases; nucleotides not matched to a gene: 3. The CDR3 extends over 15 amino acids. CDR1 SGDLS and CDR2 YYNGEE come from the germline V gene. CDR3 loop: CASSLTGGDTGELFF. The CDR3 DNA is TGTGCCAGCAGCCTGACAGGGGGCGACACCGGGGAGCTGTTTTTT.

V gene TRBV15 combines with J gene TRBJ2-7; 12 bases fit TRBD2. This CDR3 region has 15 residues. The trim removed 1 base at V and 2 bases at J, leaving 0 bases unmatched. Germline V gene lookup returns CDR1 LNHNV and CDR2 YYDKDF (reference sequence). CDR3 loop: CATSRGLAGAYEQYF. Written as DNA, the CDR3 is TGTGCCACCAGCAGAGGACTAGCGGGAGCCTACGAGCAGTACTTC.

This clone was seen only a few times. The junction shows a germline mismatch at one end, possibly a read error. The chain joins TRBV7-6 to TRBJ1-1, with D possibly matching TRBD1 (5 bases). The germline V gene encodes CDR1 SGHVS and CDR2 FNYEAQ. The CDR3 spans 12 residues. In nucleotides, the CDR3 is TGTGCCAGCAGCCCCCCCGGGACTGAACCTTTCTTT. This codes for CASSPPGTEPFF.

J is TRBJ1-1 and V is TRBV5-6; 9 positions agree with TRBD1. This CDR3 is 13 amino acids long. V lost 4 bases, J lost 8 bases, and 6 bases stayed unmatched. CDR1 is SGHDT, CDR2 YYEEEE, per germline. The CDR3: CASSIGQGLEAFF. CDR3 DNA sequence: TGTGCCAGCAGCATTGGACAGGGGCTGGAAGCTTTCTTT.

The chain uses TRBV25-1 and TRBJ1-1, with D possibly being TRBD1 (5 bases). This CDR3 has 17 residues. Germline V gives CDR1 MGHDK, CDR2 SYGVNS. Trimming took 1 base from V and 5 from J, leaving 20 bases between them. The CDR3 region is CASSEWDGGEVGTEAFF. CDR3 nucleotide sequence: TGTGCCAGCAGTGAATGGGACGGGGGGGAAGTCGGGACTGAAGCTTTCTTT.

J is TRBJ1-4 and V is TRBV9; 8 nucleotides match TRBD1. V dropped 2 bases and J dropped 4; count of bases not matched to a gene: 4. Germline CDR1 SGDLS, CDR2 YYNGEE. The length of the CDR3 is 15 residues. As DNA, the CDR3 is TGTGCCAGCAGCGTCCGGACAGGGCATAATGAAAAACTGTTTTTT. Protein sequence: CASSVRTGHNEKLFF.

The CDR3 coding sequence is TGTGCCAGCACCCCGGGACACAGCACCGGGGAGCTGTTTTTT. Encoded protein: CASTPGHSTGELFF. The rearrangement uses TRBV28 and TRBJ2-2; D perhaps matches TRBD1 (6 bases). V gave up 7 bases and J gave up 4 bases, with 13 bases separating them. The CDR3 runs to 14 residues. The germline V gene encodes CDR1 MDHEN and CDR2 SYDVKM. Using reference TRBV28 and TRBJ2-2 for the parts outside the CDR3, the full variable domain is DVKVTQSSRYLVKRTGEKVFLECVQDMDHENMFWYRQDPGLGLRLIYFSYDVKMKEKGDIPEGYSVSREKKERFSLILESASTNQTSMYLCASTPGHSTGELFFGEGSRLTVL.

V and J are TRBV11-2 and TRBJ2-1; 8 nucleotides line up with TRBD2. Germline V gene sequence: CDR1 SGHAT, CDR2 FQNNGV. CDR3 size: 15 residues. The trim removed 6 bases at V and 8 bases at J, leaving 12 bases unmatched. The CDR3 reads CASSAGTRQVDEQFF. The CDR3 bases are TGTGCCAGCAGTGCCGGGACTAGGCAGGTGGATGAGCAGTTCTTC.

V and J are TRBV6-5 and TRBJ1-5, with a possible D match to TRBD1 (5 bases). The V gene's germline CDR1 is MNHEY and CDR2 SVGAGI. V was trimmed by 5 bases and J by 5 bases, leaving 10 bases between them. The CDR3 is 13 amino acids. The CDR3 is CASSRRGDQPQHF. DNA for the CDR3: TGTGCCAGCAGTAGGAGGGGAGATCAGCCCCAGCATTTT.

The rearrangement joins TRBV5-5 to TRBJ2-7; TRBD1 matches at 11 bases. The CDR3 is made up of 19 amino acids. Unmatched junction bases numbered 13, after V lost 0 bases and J lost 2 bases. Germline-derived CDR1 and CDR2 are SGHKS and YYEKEE (reference sequence). The CDR3 DNA reads TGTGCCAGCAGCTTGGGCTTTTCAAGGACAGGGGGCATGACCTACGAGCAGTACTTC. It codes for CASSLGFSRTGGMTYEQYF. Full variable domain (rest looked up from reference TRBV5-5 and TRBJ2-7): DAGVTQSPTHLIKTRGQQVTLRCSPISGHKSVSWYQQVLGQGPQFIFQYYEKEERGRGNFPDRFSARQFPNYSSELNVNALLLGDSALYLCASSLGFSRTGGMTYEQYFGPGTRLTVT.

A few counts support this clone. A far larger clone is one base from this, pointing to a likely read error. The chain employs TRBV5-8 and TRBJ2-7, with a tentative D call TRBD1 (5 bases). V lost 2 bases to trimming and J lost 3 bases, with 6 bases between them. CDR3 length: 12 residues. Germline V gives CDR1 SGHTS, CDR2 YDEGEE. The DNA for the CDR3 is TGTGCCAGCAGCTTAACAGGCTACGAGCAGTACTTC. It codes for CASSLTGYEQYF.

The chain employs TRBV10-3 and TRBJ2-7, with D perhaps matching TRBD2 (6 bases). V was clipped by 0 bases and J by 0 bases, with 6 bases between them. This CDR3 is built from 14 residues. Germline CDR1 reads ENHRY; CDR2 reads SYGVKD. CDR3 in amino acids: CAISESGGSYEQYF. As DNA, the CDR3 is TGTGCCATCAGTGAGTCGGGGGGCTCCTACGAGCAGTACTTC.

This chain uses TRBV25-1 with TRBJ1-3; D might be TRBD1 (6 bases). CDR3 size: 17 residues. CDR1 is MGHDK, CDR2 SYGVNS, per germline. V lost 5 bases, J lost 0 bases, and 17 bases lay in between. The CDR3 nucleotides are TGTGCCAGCAGTCCCTTTGGACAGATTCGCTCTGGAAACACCATATATTTT. It encodes CASSPFGQIRSGNTIYF. The variable domain in full, completed from reference TRBV25-1 and TRBJ1-3, reads EADIYQTPRYLVIGTGKKITLECSQTMGHDKMYWYQQDPGMELHLIHYSYGVNSTEKGDLSSESTVSRIRTEHFPLTLESARPSHTSQYLCASSPFGQIRSGNTIYFGEGSWLTVV.

The CDR3: CASSFRWGEGAYEQYF. The CDR3 DNA is TGTGCCAGCAGTTTTAGGTGGGGGGAGGGCGCCTACGAGCAGTACTTC. The V and J genes are TRBV27 and TRBJ2-7; TRBD2 matches at 7 bases. This CDR3 region has 16 residues. The V and J ends lost 3 bases and 2 bases, in that order; junction bases with no gene match: 10. The germline V gene encodes CDR1 MNHEY and CDR2 SMNVEV (reference sequence).